This is a list of T cell receptor beta chains from one sample in a study of CD8 T cells in Susac syndrome. TCRdb itself ran the immunoSEQ multiplex PCR reads through MiXCR, one entry per CDR3 protein. The sample carries 150,000 to 190,000 distinct CDR3 sequences, approximately 96% recorded once. The sequenced material came from CD4+ T cells from PBMCs. The receptor source for this set is a human donor with Susac syndrome. Each CDR3 is given with its conserved first and last residue. A D gene is named only where the DNA matches it firmly. Size is stated for part of the rows, as once, few or many counts, or as a class when the clone is expanded.

>TRBV7-3|.|TRBJ2-2|.
CASSSSSEGLTSGSPGELFF
TGTGCCAGCAGCTCCAGTTCAGAGGGGCTTACCAGTGGGAGCCCCGGGGAGCTGTTTTTT
>TRBV25-1|.|TRBJ2-7|.
CASSEYDRTYEQYF
TGTGCCAGCAGTGAATATGACCGCACCTACGAGCAGTACTTC
>TRBV12-3/TRBV12-4|.|TRBJ1-2|.
CASSPYITRGGYGYTF
TGTGCCAGCAGCCCGTACATTACCCGGGGGGGATATGGCTACACCTTC
>TRBV7-6|.|TRBJ2-5|TRBD2
CASIPSGGMEGQYF
TGTGCCAGCATCCCTAGCGGGGGTATGGAGGGCCAGTACTTC
>TRBV7-2|.|TRBJ1-2|.
CASSVEGGGYGYTF
TGTGCCAGCAGCGTGGAAGGGGGTGGCTATGGCTACACCTTC
>TRBV6-5|once|TRBJ1-5|.
CASSYGGANNQPQHF
TGTGCCAGCAGTTACGGAGGGGCGAACAATCAGCCCCAGCATTTT
>TRBV5-1|.|TRBJ2-5|TRBD2
CASSPNALAAQGTQYF
TGCGCCAGCAGCCCGAACGCACTAGCGGCTCAGGGGACCCAGTACTTC
>TRBV9|.|TRBJ1-5|.
CASSVANQPQHF
TGTGCCAGCAGCGTAGCCAATCAGCCCCAGCATTTT
>TRBV20-1|.|TRBJ1-4|.
CSARDVSLNEKLFF
TGCAGTGCTAGAGATGTAAGCCTAAATGAAAAACTGTTTTTT
>TRBV18|.|TRBJ2-7|.
CASSPRSDDLSYEQYF
TGTGCCAGCTCACCACGGTCAGACGACCTATCCTACGAGCAGTACTTC
>TRBV29-1|.|TRBJ2-2|TRBD1
CSVGKGAANTGELFF
TGCAGCGTTGGTAAGGGGGCCGCGAACACCGGGGAGCTGTTTTTT
>TRBV7-2|.|TRBJ1-2|.
CASSLAEGADYGYTF
TGTGCCAGCAGCTTAGCGGAAGGGGCCGACTATGGCTACACCTTC
>TRBV5-1|.|TRBJ2-1|TRBD1
CASSSGTGRLNEQFF
TGCGCCAGCAGCTCAGGGACAGGGCGTCTCAATGAGCAGTTCTTC
>TRBV20-1|.|TRBJ2-5|.
CSASREETQYF
TGCAGTGCTAGTCGTGAGGAGACCCAGTACTTC